This T cell receptor (beta chain) was retrieved from a study of circulating CD8 cells and anti-PD-1 response in melanoma. The wider study: Anti-PD-1 was first-line therapy for about 50% of the 13 patients. Study-level points and caveats: The cohort mixed treatment-naive and previously treated patients.

The QIAseq Immune Repertoire TCR panel built the libraries from approximately 15 ng of total RNA. Each CDR3 protein is one row after TCRdb ran MiXCR on the reads. The data show fewer than 600 distinct CDR3 sequences, 5.5% to 7% seen once. Sorting of live CD3+CD8+TCRalphabeta+ cells by PD-1 and/or TIGIT gave four subsets. Germline V gene sequence: CDR1 LNHDA, CDR2 SQIVND (reference sequence). The CDR3 is 11 amino acids. V dropped 3 bases and J dropped 10 bases, with 9 bases sitting between them. Note on this clonotype: Antigen unknown.

The source is a human donor with melanoma. This chain links TRBV19 with TRBJ1-1; tentatively, D is TRBD1 (5 bases). Here the sequenced sample was CD8+ T cells from PBMCs, taken at baseline or after one month of anti-PD-1 therapy (not recorded which). The DNA for the CDR3 is TGTGCCAGTAGTATGTGGGACGGAGCTTTCTTT. Translating gives CASSMWDGAFF. Looking up the rest from reference TRBV19 and TRBJ1-1 gives the full variable domain: DGGITQSPKYLFRKEGQNVTLSCEQNLNHDAMYWYRQDPGQGLRLIYYSQIVNDFQKGDIAEGYSVSREKKESFPLTVTSAQKNPTAFYLCASSMWDGAFFGQGTRLTVV.